Following are 7 T cell receptor beta chains from one sample sequenced in a study of T cells in Graves' hyperthyroidism and ophthalmopathy. The source material, RNA transcripts, was used to amplify TCR beta CDR3 regions. A first-round RT-PCR of the TCR CDR3 used the HTBI primer set. Each CDR3 protein is one row after TCRdb ran MiXCR on the multiplex PCR reads. Of around 380,000 distinct CDR3 sequences in the sample, about 13% were seen once. The sample consisted of blood. These receptors were taken from a young man with Graves' hyperthyroidism that later progressed to Graves' ophthalmopathy.

Comment on this clonotype: The junction departs from the called germline gene at one end, perhaps through a read error. This chain connects TRBV2 to TRBJ2-1; D remains ambiguous. CDR1 is SNHLY and CDR2 is FYNNEI in the germline V gene. This CDR3 is 12 amino acids long. In nucleotides, the CDR3 is TGTGCCAGCAAGTTACGCTACAATGGGCAGTTCTTC. Translation gives CASKLRYNGQFF.

This clonotype occurred a few times. The rearrangement joins TRBV10-3 to TRBJ1-4; 9 nucleotides align to TRBD1. With 10 bases clipped from V and 5 bases from J, the junction kept 14 bases outside the gene matches. This CDR3 region has 16 residues. Germline V gives CDR1 ENHRY, CDR2 SYGVKD. The CDR3 loop is CATTLLGQGYNEKLFF. Here the CDR3 DNA reads TGTGCCACGACACTCTTGGGACAGGGATACAATGAAAAACTGTTTTTT.

This clonotype was recorded at least ten times. CDR3 residues: CASSSPRGPGFHTF. CDR3 in DNA: TGTGCCAGCAGCTCCCCCCGGGGTCCAGGGTTCCACACCTTC. The chain is built from TRBV11-2 and TRBJ1-2, with D possibly being TRBD1 (5 bases). The CDR3 extends over 14 amino acids. Germline CDR1 SGHAT, CDR2 FQNNGV. V was cut by 4 bases and J by 12 bases, with 21 bases left in between.

This clonotype was counted only a few times. One junction end disagrees with the germline gene, perhaps due to a read error. The rearrangement joins TRBV5-1 to TRBJ2-1; D assignment may be TRBD1 or TRBD2 (5 bases each). CDR1 is SGHRS and CDR2 is YFSETQ in the germline V gene. This CDR3 is built from 15 residues. Written as DNA, the CDR3 is TGCGCCAGCAGCTTGGGGGACCGGGATCCGGATGAGCAGTCCTTC. Protein: CASSLGDRDPDEQSF.

The rearrangement joins TRBV6-1 to TRBJ2-3; TRBD1 matches 7 bases. This CDR3 has 13 amino acids. J gave up 5 bases and V 2 bases, and 1 base lay outside the gene matches. Looked up from germline, CDR1 is MNHNS and CDR2 is SASEGT. CDR3 bases: TGTGCCAGCAGTGAATACAGGGGAGATACGCAGTATTTT. Translating gives CASSEYRGDTQYF.

The chain couples TRBV18 to TRBJ2-2, with 7 bases that match TRBD1. Germline-derived CDR1 and CDR2 are KGHSH and LQKENI. V trimming: 1 base; J trimming: 1 base; junction bases outside the gene matches: 3. This CDR3 spans 16 amino acids. CDR3 sequence reads: CASSPQTGMNTGELFF. DNA for the CDR3: TGTGCCAGCTCACCACAGACAGGGATGAACACCGGGGAGCTGTTTTTT.

In its sample, this clonotype was seen many times. The chain recombines TRBV2 with TRBJ1-2; 8 nucleotides line up with TRBD1. Germline-derived CDR1 and CDR2 are SNHLY and FYNNEI. This CDR3 has 13 residues. The V gene end was trimmed by 6 bases and the J gene end by 7 bases; junction bases not matched to a gene: 7. DNA of the CDR3: TGTGCCAGCAGCGTGACAGGGGTCGGTGGCTACACCTTC. Amino acids: CASSVTGVGGYTF.